The 12 T cell receptor beta chains in this list originate from one sample, sequenced in a study of spatial heterogeneity in lung cancer. One entry per CDR3 protein results from TCRdb running MiXCR on the 5' RACE reads. The table includes around 23,000 distinct CDR3 sequences, approximately 6.5% detected once. General observations from the study: Tracking of tumor mutation counts was seen in expanded intratumoral alpha and beta TCR counts.

Time point meaning: sample taken at primary tumor resection. Their target antigens are unknown. The sequencing used lung tumor tissue, collected at surgery. All receptors come from a male donor with early-stage non-small cell lung cancer.

This clonotype has a count of ten or more. The chain joins TRBV7-9 to TRBJ2-4; TRBD1 is a possible D gene (5 bases). In germline, CDR1 is SEHNR, CDR2 FQNEAQ (reference sequence). The CDR3 totals 16 residues. Trimming cost V 3 bases and J 1 base, with 13 bases left between them. CDR3 region: CASSFSTNRAKNIQYF. CDR3 in DNA: TGTGCCAGCAGCTTTTCAACCAACAGGGCCAAAAACATTCAGTACTTC. The full variable domain, rest sourced from reference TRBV7-9 and TRBJ2-4, is DTGVSQNPRHKITKRGQNVTFRCDPISEHNRLYWYRQTLGQGPEFLTYFQNEAQLEKSRLLSDRFSAERPKGSFSTLEIQRTEQGDSAMYLCASSFSTNRAKNIQYFGAGTRLSVL.

This clonotype occurred a few times. The chain links TRBV3-1 to TRBJ1-1; no definite D call. Germline CDR1 is LGHDT and CDR2 is YNNKEL (reference sequence). There are 16 residues in the CDR3. V was trimmed by 4 bases and J by 1 base, leaving 16 bases between them. The CDR3, as DNA: TGTGCCAGCAGCCCTCCTCTAGGTGCGCGGAACACTGAAGCTTTCTTT. Amino acid sequence: CASSPPLGARNTEAFF.

This clonotype came up many times. V gene TRBV10-3 combines with J gene TRBJ2-2; D is perhaps TRBD1 (6 bases). The ends were cut back, 6 bases at V and 4 bases at J, with 12 bases in the middle. The germline CDR1 and CDR2 sequences are ENHRY and SYGVKD. The CDR3 runs 14 residues. The CDR3 reads CAIRRQEGTGELFF. The CDR3 nucleotides are TGTGCCATCAGGAGACAGGAAGGCACCGGGGAGCTGTTTTTT.

This clonotype has ten or more counts. J is TRBJ1-1 and V is TRBV5-8; D possibly corresponds to TRBD1 (5 bases). Germline CDR1 and CDR2: SGHTS and YDEGEE. The CDR3 runs to 14 residues. V was shortened by 4 bases and J by 6 bases, with 16 bases between the two germline ends. CDR3 bases: TGTGCCAGCAGCCGAGGGACCAGGGCCGCTGAAGCTTTCTTT. Protein sequence: CASSRGTRAAEAFF. The full variable domain, its missing parts supplied by reference TRBV5-8 and TRBJ1-1, is EAGVTQSPTHLIKTRGQQATLRCSPISGHTSVYWYQQALGLGLQFLLWYDEGEERNRGNFPPRFSGRQFPNYSSELNVNALELEDSALYLCASSRGTRAAEAFFGQGTRLTVV.

This chain links TRBV27 with TRBJ2-7, with D perhaps assigned TRBD1 or TRBD2 (5 bases each). Germline assignment: CDR1 MNHEY and CDR2 SMNVEV (reference sequence). The CDR3 is 15 residues long. Trimming shortened V by 3 bases and J by 6 bases, and 18 bases separated the two germline ends. CDR3 DNA: TGTGCCAGCAGTTTTATATCGGGGCGGACGGCCGAGCAGTACTTC. Protein: CASSFISGRTAEQYF.

This clonotype occurred a few times. This chain connects TRBV27 to TRBJ2-1; D unclear. Germline V CDR1 and CDR2: MNHEY, SMNVEV (reference sequence). The ends were cut back, 6 bases at V and 6 bases at J, with 12 bases in the middle. This CDR3 spans 13 amino acids. The CDR3 sequence is CASSSQDGNEQFF. The CDR3 nucleotides are TGTGCCAGCAGCTCCCAGGACGGCAATGAGCAGTTCTTC.

This clonotype was found many times. The genes are TRBV7-3 and TRBJ2-5; D might be TRBD2 (7 bases). V dropped 1 base and J dropped 2 bases, with 14 bases sitting between them. The CDR3 loop spans 16 amino acids. Germline CDR1 SGHTA, CDR2 FQGTGA. CDR3 sequence: CASSLRGRGSQETQYF. The CDR3 coding sequence is TGTGCCAGCAGCTTAAGGGGGCGCGGGAGTCAAGAGACCCAGTACTTC.

This clonotype was observed many times. The chain joins TRBV2 to TRBJ2-5; D is unclear. Germline-derived CDR1 and CDR2 are SNHLY and FYNNEI. This CDR3 has 10 amino acids. V lost 6 bases and J 5 bases, leaving 4 bases between the germline ends. CDR3 in amino acids: CASRGETQYF. The CDR3 DNA follows: TGTGCCAGCAGGGGGGAGACCCAGTACTTC.

In this sample, this clonotype turned up many times. The rearrangement joins TRBV5-5 to TRBJ2-1; 16 bases line up with TRBD2. Trimming at V came to 4 bases and at J to 7 bases, leaving 11 bases not matched to a gene. The germline gives CDR1 SGHKS, CDR2 YYEKEE (reference sequence). The CDR3 has 18 amino acids. The CDR3 DNA reads as TGTGCCAGCAGCCGCTCCGGGACTAGCGGGGGGGCCTGGAATGAGCAGTTCTTC. Translated: CASSRSGTSGGAWNEQFF. Combining the CDR3 with reference TRBV5-5 and TRBJ2-1 gives the whole variable domain DAGVTQSPTHLIKTRGQQVTLRCSPISGHKSVSWYQQVLGQGPQFIFQYYEKEERGRGNFPDRFSARQFPNYSSELNVNALLLGDSALYLCASSRSGTSGGAWNEQFFGPGTRLTVL.

This clonotype is medium-sized within its sample. This chain links TRBV7-2 with TRBJ2-5; 12 bases fit TRBD1. The length of the CDR3 is 16 residues. The trim removed 5 bases at V and 2 bases at J, leaving 6 bases unmatched. Germline V gene sequence: CDR1 SGHTA, CDR2 FQGNSA. CDR3 sequence reads: CASSTGTGGGQETQYF. In DNA form, the CDR3 reads TGTGCCAGCAGCACCGGGACAGGGGGCGGGCAAGAGACCCAGTACTTC.

This clonotype was counted at least ten times. V gene TRBV7-6 combines with J gene TRBJ1-3; D not certain. This CDR3 region has 15 residues. Germline CDR1 reads SGHVS; CDR2 reads FNYEAQ. Trimming took 4 bases from V and 0 from J, leaving 10 bases between them. The CDR3 loop is CASSSPFSSGNTIYF. The CDR3 DNA is TGTGCCAGCAGCTCCCCGTTCAGCTCTGGAAACACCATATATTTT.

This clonotype was detected ten times or more. The V call is TRBV5-1, the J call TRBJ2-7; 9 bases fit TRBD1. V shed 4 bases and J 4 bases; nucleotides not matched to a gene: 12. The CDR3 runs 16 residues. Germline V gene lookup returns CDR1 SGHRS and CDR2 YFSETQ. The CDR3 sequence: CASSRTGQGPSYEQYF. In DNA form, the CDR3 reads TGCGCCAGCAGCCGAACTGGACAGGGGCCTTCATACGAGCAGTACTTC.